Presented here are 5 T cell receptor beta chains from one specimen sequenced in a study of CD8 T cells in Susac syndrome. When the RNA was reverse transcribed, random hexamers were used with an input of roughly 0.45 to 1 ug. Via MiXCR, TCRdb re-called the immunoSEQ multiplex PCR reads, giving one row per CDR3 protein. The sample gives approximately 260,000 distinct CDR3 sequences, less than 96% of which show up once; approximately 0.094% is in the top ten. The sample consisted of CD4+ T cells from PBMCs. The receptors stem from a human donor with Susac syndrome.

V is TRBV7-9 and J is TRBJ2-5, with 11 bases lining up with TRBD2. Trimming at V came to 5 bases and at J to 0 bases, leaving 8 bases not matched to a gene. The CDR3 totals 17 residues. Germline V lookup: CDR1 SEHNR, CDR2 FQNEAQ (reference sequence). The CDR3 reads CASSAGTSGTYQETQYF. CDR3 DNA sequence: TGTGCCAGCAGCGCAGGGACTAGCGGAACTTACCAAGAGACCCAGTACTTC.

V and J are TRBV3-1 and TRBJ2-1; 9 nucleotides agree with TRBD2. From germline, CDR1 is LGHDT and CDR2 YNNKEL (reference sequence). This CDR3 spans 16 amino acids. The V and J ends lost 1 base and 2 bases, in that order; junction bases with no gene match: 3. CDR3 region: CASSQGGGRAYNEQFF. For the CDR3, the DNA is TGTGCCAGCAGCCAAGGCGGCGGGAGGGCCTACAATGAGCAGTTCTTC.

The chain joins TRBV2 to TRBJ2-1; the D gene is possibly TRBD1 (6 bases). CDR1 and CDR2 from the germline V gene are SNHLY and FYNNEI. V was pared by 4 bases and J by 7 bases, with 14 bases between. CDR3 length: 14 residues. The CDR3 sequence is CASSGLIQGNEQFF. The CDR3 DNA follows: TGTGCCAGCAGTGGCCTGATTCAGGGGAATGAGCAGTTCTTC.

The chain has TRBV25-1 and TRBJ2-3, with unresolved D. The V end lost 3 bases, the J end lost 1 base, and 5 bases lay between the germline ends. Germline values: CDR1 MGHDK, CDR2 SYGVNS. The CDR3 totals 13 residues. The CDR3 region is CASSDTGTDTQYF. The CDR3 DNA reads TGTGCCAGCAGTGACACCGGCACAGATACGCAGTATTTT.

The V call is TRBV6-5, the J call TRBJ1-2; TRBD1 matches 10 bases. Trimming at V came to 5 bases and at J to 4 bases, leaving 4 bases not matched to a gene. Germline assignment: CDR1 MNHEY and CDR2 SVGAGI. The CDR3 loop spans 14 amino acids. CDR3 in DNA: TGTGCCAGCAGTCCCGGGACAGGGGCCTATGGCTACACCTTC. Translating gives CASSPGTGAYGYTF.